This is a list of T cell receptor beta chains from one sample in a study of blood T cell repertoires in COVID-19. Clones were sequenced by immunoSEQ multiplex PCR, and TCRdb holds only the in-frame ones, with some missing. There are roughly 410,000 clones in the sample; around nine tenths occur only once, and approximately 1.5% lies in the top ten. Sequencing was performed on peripheral blood. Receptors originate from a woman aged 40 to 49 with COVID-19, enrolled during active disease. The CDR3 runs from the conserved cysteine through the conserved F or W.

V gene: TRBV7-6
CDR3 length: 15
J gene: TRBJ1-4
CDR3 protein: CASSTRQGADEKLFF

V gene: TRBV3-1/TRBV3-2
CDR3 length: 20
J gene: TRBJ2-4
CDR3 protein: CASSQDPTRGGPVAKNIQYF

V gene: TRBV11-3
CDR3 length: 15
J gene: TRBJ2-1
CDR3 protein: CASSLDLGSNNEQFF

V gene: TRBV3-1/TRBV3-2
CDR3 length: 11
J gene: TRBJ1-2
CDR3 protein: CASSPRDGYTF

V gene: TRBV5-6
CDR3 length: 13
J gene: TRBJ2-7
CDR3 protein: CASSDRVGYEQYF

V gene: TRBV5-4
CDR3 length: 16
J gene: TRBJ2-3
CDR3 protein: CASSVGLAGGADTQYF

V gene: TRBV28
CDR3 length: 14
J gene: TRBJ2-7
CDR3 protein: CASTLDSFSYEQYF

V gene: TRBV7-8
CDR3 length: 14
J gene: TRBJ2-3
CDR3 protein: CASGRELPPDTQYF

V gene: TRBV5-1
CDR3 length: 16
J gene: TRBJ1-1
CDR3 protein: CASSSGRIGFNTEAFF

V gene: TRBV7-2
CDR3 length: 13
J gene: TRBJ1-5
CDR3 protein: CASSWGLDQPQHF

V gene: TRBV5-1
CDR3 length: 14
J gene: TRBJ1-4
CDR3 protein: CASSLDRTNEKLFF

V gene: TRBV27
CDR3 length: 14
J gene: TRBJ2-7
CDR3 protein: CASSLSGRDYEQYF

V gene: TRBV3-1/TRBV3-2
CDR3 length: 16
J gene: TRBJ1-4
CDR3 protein: CASSFDAGRAYEKLFF

V gene: TRBV5-1
CDR3 length: 13
J gene: TRBJ1-1
CDR3 protein: CASSLVRVAEAFF

V gene: TRBV6-2/TRBV6-3
CDR3 length: 19
J gene: TRBJ2-3
CDR3 protein: CASSYVALFRGRATDTQYF

V gene: TRBV28
CDR3 length: 14
J gene: TRBJ1-1
CDR3 protein: CASRRAGGVTEAFF

V gene: TRBV9
CDR3 length: 17
J gene: TRBJ1-1
CDR3 protein: CASSVDDRLPLNTEAFF

V gene: TRBV29-1
CDR3 length: 14
J gene: TRBJ2-2
CDR3 protein: CSVARVRNTGELFF

V gene: TRBV19
CDR3 length: 14
J gene: TRBJ1-2
CDR3 protein: CASSIATGRDGYTF

V gene: TRBV30
CDR3 length: 14
J gene: TRBJ1-2
CDR3 protein: CAWTGSGVGYGYTF

V gene: TRBV6-1
CDR3 length: 16
J gene: TRBJ1-2
CDR3 protein: CASSENGDRGDYGYTF

V gene: TRBV27
CDR3 length: 17
J gene: TRBJ2-5
CDR3 protein: CASTSSLLAGLKETQYF

V gene: TRBV4-2
CDR3 length: 16
J gene: TRBJ2-1
CDR3 protein: CASSQAGTGDSPEQFF

V gene: TRBV18
CDR3 length: 18
J gene: TRBJ2-6
CDR3 protein: CASSNSDRAFSGANVLTF

V gene: TRBV7-9
CDR3 length: 12
J gene: TRBJ1-1
CDR3 protein: CASSPGRQGTFF

V gene: TRBV4-1
CDR3 length: 15
J gene: TRBJ2-3
CDR3 protein: CASSPLGLLTDTQYF

V gene: TRBV11-2
CDR3 length: 14
J gene: TRBJ2-7
CDR3 protein: CASSLDTGGNEQYF

V gene: TRBV21-1
CDR3 length: 15
J gene: TRBJ2-7
CDR3 protein: CASSSTPGNSYEQYF

V gene: TRBV10-3
CDR3 length: 16
J gene: TRBJ1-2
CDR3 protein: CAIIQDQGALVYGYTF

V gene: TRBV3-1/TRBV3-2
CDR3 length: 14
J gene: TRBJ2-2
CDR3 protein: CASSPGQNTGELFF